A single TCR beta chain is shown here with its context. These data belong to a study of OX40 agonist ivuxolimab in advanced cancers. The CDR3 totals 11 residues. Germline V lookup: CDR1 SGHAT, CDR2 FQNNGV. Trimming removed 5 bases from V and 9 bases from J, with 10 bases in between. The method was immunoSEQ multiplex PCR; TCRdb's version includes in-frame clones alone and lacks a portion of them. The sample holds about 40,000 clones, around four fifths seen once. The receptor was derived from an adult with an advanced solid tumor such as melanoma, head and neck, liver or kidney cancer. The specimen comprised CD4+ or CD8+ T cells sorted from blood, sampled in a trial of the OX40 agonist ivuxolimab. This sequence joins TRBV11-2 and TRBJ1-2, with D possibly being TRBD1 (6 bases). The CDR3 DNA reads as TGTGCCAGCAGCCGGACAGACCGCTACACCTTC. Encoded protein: CASSRTDRYTF.